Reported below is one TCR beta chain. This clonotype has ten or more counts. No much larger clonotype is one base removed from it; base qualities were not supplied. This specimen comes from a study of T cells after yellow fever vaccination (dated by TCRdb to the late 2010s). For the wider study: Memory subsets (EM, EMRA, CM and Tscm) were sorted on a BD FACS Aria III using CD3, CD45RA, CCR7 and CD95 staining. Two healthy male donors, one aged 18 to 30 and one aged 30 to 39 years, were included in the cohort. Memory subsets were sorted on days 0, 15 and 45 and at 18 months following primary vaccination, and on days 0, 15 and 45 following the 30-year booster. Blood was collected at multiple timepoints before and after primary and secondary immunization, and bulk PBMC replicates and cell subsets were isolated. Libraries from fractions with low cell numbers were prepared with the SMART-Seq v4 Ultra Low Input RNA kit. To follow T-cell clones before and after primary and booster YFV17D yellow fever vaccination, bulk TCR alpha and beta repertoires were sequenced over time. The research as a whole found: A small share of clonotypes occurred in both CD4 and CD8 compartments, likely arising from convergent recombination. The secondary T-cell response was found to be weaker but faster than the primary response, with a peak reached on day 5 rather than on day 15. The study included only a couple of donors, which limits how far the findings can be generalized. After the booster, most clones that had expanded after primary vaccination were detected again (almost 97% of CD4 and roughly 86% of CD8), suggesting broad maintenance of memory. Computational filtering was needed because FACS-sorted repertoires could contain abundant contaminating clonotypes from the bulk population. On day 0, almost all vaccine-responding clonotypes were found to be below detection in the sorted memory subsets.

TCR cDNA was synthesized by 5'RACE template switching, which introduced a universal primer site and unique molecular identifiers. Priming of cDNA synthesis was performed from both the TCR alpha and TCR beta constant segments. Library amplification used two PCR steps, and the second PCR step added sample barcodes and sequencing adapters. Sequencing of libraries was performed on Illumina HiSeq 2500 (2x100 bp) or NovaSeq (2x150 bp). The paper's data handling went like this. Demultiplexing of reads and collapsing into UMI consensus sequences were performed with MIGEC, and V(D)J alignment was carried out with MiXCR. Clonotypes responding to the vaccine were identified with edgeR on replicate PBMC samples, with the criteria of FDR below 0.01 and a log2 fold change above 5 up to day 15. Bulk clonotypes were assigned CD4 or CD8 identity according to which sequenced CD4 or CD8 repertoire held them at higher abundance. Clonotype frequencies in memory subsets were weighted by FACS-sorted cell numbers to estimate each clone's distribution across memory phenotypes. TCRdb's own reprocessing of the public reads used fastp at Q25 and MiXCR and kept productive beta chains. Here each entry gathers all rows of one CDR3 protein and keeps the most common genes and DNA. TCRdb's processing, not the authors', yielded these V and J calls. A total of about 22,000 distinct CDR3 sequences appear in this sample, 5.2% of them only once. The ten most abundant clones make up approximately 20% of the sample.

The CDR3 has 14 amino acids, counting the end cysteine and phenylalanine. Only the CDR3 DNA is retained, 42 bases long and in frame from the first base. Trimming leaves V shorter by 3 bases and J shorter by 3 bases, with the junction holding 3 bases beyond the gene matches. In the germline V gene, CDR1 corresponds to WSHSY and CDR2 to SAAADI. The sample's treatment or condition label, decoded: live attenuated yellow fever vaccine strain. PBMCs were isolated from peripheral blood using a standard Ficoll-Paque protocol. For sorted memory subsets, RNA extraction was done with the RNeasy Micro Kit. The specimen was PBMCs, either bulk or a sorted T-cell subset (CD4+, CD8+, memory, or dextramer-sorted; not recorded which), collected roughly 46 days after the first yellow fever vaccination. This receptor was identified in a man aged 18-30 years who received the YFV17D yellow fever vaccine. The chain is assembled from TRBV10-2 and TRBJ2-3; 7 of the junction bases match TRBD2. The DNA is TGCGCCAGCAGTGACGGGGGGAGGACAGATACGCAGTATTTT. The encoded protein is CASSDGGRTDTQYF.